This TCR beta chain appears in the sequencing data of a study of cytomegalovirus exposure and HLA in healthy donors (dated by TCRdb to about 2017). About the study as a whole: An earlier analysis of 550 to 700 of the donors reported approximately 290 Gb of sequence data and approximately 110 million unique TCR beta sequences from 150 million to 200 million T cells. Of the 398 genotyped donors, approximately 83% fell in the genetic ancestry cluster associated with self-reported Caucasian donors. High-throughput TCR immunosequencing, statistical association of individual TCRs with disease status, and machine learning were combined to predict cytomegalovirus infection status. Among 300 to 500 genotyped donors of the cohort, an average of roughly 230,000 unique TCR beta nucleotide sequences was sequenced per donor, of which roughly 17% were non-productive. An earlier analysis of several hundred of the donors used high-throughput TCR beta sequencing to judge whether each TCR beta V gene segment behaved as functional or pseudogenic. In a later analysis, previously published TCR beta repertoires from fewer than 750 donors were re-analyzed and high-resolution HLA genotyping was added so that TCR occurrence patterns could be studied. Rather than drawing on any new phenotypic data, the later analysis identified candidate immune exposures from TCR beta sequences and the way those sequences occurred across donors. The study profiled the T cell repertoires of under 850 subjects by immunosequencing and related them to cytomegalovirus serostatus. Donor age, sex, ethnicity and CMV serostatus were compiled together with the repertoire data. The study aimed to test whether cataloging public T cell receptors could reveal signatures of past pathogen exposure. Typing coverage varied by locus: roughly 620-640 donors for A, B, C, DRB1 and DQB1; some 520 for DQA1; about 590 for DPA1; around 450 for DPB1. About five DR-DQ haplotypes were treated as single units for association and clustering because of strong linkage in the cohort. Every discovery cohort repertoire had been produced on one sequencing platform. An early release covering 550 to 700 HLA-typed donors comprised approximately 300 gigabases of sequencing data and approximately 85 million unique TCR sequences. A separate validation cohort of some 130 different subjects was used in addition to the roughly 640-subject first cohort. A later genetic analysis used genome-wide SNP genotypes for about 60% of the roughly 700 donors, treating that subset as a discovery cohort. HLA typing covered class I and class II loci at four-digit resolution. Findings and caveats that apply to the study as a whole: Linkage disequilibrium might explain the correlated functional status among segregating V segments, but an unknown experimental factor could not be ruled out. In a later genetic analysis, a missense DCLRE1C variant was associated with V-gene and J-gene trimming of TCR beta chains, and the association was replicated in an independent cohort. A later analysis reported that several top co-occurrence clusters appeared linked to parvovirus B19, influenza, CMV and Epstein-Barr virus. A further reported finding was that TCR beta sequences accurately predicted the HLA-A and HLA-B alleles for most subjects in the first cohort. Most CMV-associated TCR beta chains appeared to be HLA-restricted in a later analysis, and the HLA associations seemed to be driven largely by CMV exposure. Most TCR sequences were seen in very few donors, while some public TCRs were found in many individuals. The sequencing pipeline was judged likely to have produced a cluster of highly shared sequence variants as a technical artifact. CMV serostatus was the only immune exposure information available for the cohort. The authors suggested that the approach could potentially be extended to other disease states and immunological phenotypes. According to a later genetic analysis, donors in an Asian-associated ancestry cluster had fewer N-insertions in productive TCRs than the roughly 670-donor mean. A later analysis associated approximately 17,000 TCR beta sequences with specific HLA alleles at a false discovery rate of 0.05. Cytomegalovirus status was reported to be diagnosed by the classifier with high specificity and sensitivity in both the original and validation cohorts. In vitro tests confirmed that three of the cytomegalovirus-associated TCR beta chains recognize cytomegalovirus antigens. Because HLA typing was unavailable for some donors at each locus, only the typed subset was used in association tests. Fewer than 20 rarely observed V segments, including chromosome 9 orphons, were excluded from the earlier analysis of just under 600 of the donors because counts were too low. Only TCR beta chains were sequenced in this cohort, and the absence of alpha or paired-chain data limited detectable features. Compared with equally common non-associated chains, HLA-associated TCR beta chains in a later analysis were more clonally expanded and had lower generation probabilities. In the study, about 150 TCR beta chains were listed as associated with cytomegalovirus. According to a later analysis, TCR association rates differed among HLA loci, with DRB1 alleles showing the most associated TCRs and HLA-C alleles showing the fewest. An earlier analysis of some 590 of the donors showed that most TCR beta V segments appeared in productive rearrangements either about 87% or about 30% of the time, which broadly matched IMGT annotations. Some IMGT-functional V segments, including TRBV6-2 and TRBV6-3, could not be told apart with the 87-base-pair reads, so those segments were excluded. The presence/absence analyses assumed that sequencing depth was roughly uniform across donors, and that assumption may not be true. Strong co-occurrence of HLA alleles, especially DR and DQ, made assigning TCR associations to individual alleles difficult.

The cohort was made up of about 670 healthy bone marrow donors. All cohort members were sampled while nominally healthy, although unrecorded immune exposures were likely present. The donor tested CMV seropositive, placing the donor among the roughly 270 seropositive members of the cohort. A peripheral blood sample was collected from each donor, and TCR beta sequencing was performed on peripheral blood mononuclear cells. Genomic DNA was extracted from the blood cell samples with the Qiagen DNeasy Blood Extraction Kit. The library came from the immunoSEQ multiplex PCR assay. For the multiplex PCR, a mixture combining 60 forward primers for TCR Vbeta segments and 13 reverse primers for TCR Jbeta segments was used. Amplification of the CDR3 region of rearranged TCR beta genes was performed with a multiplex PCR assay on genomic DNA. Amplified TCR beta libraries were sequenced as 87-base-pair reads on the Illumina HiSeq System. From the authors' description of their analysis: Across the 500 to 850 repertoires, a later analysis counted tens of millions of unique TCR beta chains, roughly 11 million of which were shared by at least two donors. To remove PCR and sequencing errors, raw reads were error-corrected and collapsed into unique sequences using a nearest-neighbor algorithm that merged closely related sequences. To assign V, D and J gene segments, CDR3 sequences were aligned to IMGT reference sequences. Each retained sequence needed at least a six-nucleotide match to both a V gene segment and a J gene segment. Rearrangements were called productive when the CDR3 lacked stop codons and stayed in frame with V and J; all others were non-productive. CDR3 was defined by IMGT convention, running from the second conserved V-encoded cysteine to the conserved J-encoded phenylalanine. The earlier analysis of about 530 of the donors excluded any sequence lacking an unambiguous match to a single V gene segment. An earlier analysis of 500 to 700 of the donors classified V segments as functional when productive rearrangements were above 56.7% and as segregating when the standard deviation between donors was above 5%. A statistical classification framework was built for diagnosing cytomegalovirus status from the catalog of TCR beta chain sequences. V and J gene assignment, in a later analysis, came from comparing TCR nucleotide sequences with IMGT/GENE-DB human TR gene sequences. The TCRdist pipeline was used in a later analysis to assign CDR3 sequences and most-parsimonious VDJ recombination scenarios. In a later analysis, each TCR beta chain was defined by its CDR3 amino acid sequence together with its V-gene family, and reads without a unique V-gene family were excluded. In a later analysis, 550 to 650 highly shared, low-generation-probability nucleotide sequences were removed to address suspected cross-contamination and a sequencing artifact. In a later analysis, a clonal expansion index for each public chain was calculated from normalized within-repertoire ranks of inferred template counts. In a later analysis, generation probabilities were computed with a VDJ recombination model fitted to out-of-frame rearrangements, and the resulting probabilities were checked against IGoR. A later analysis scored TCR-TCR, TCR-HLA and TCR-CMV co-occurrence with hypergeometric tests, applying a repertoire-size bias correction to TCR pairs. A later analysis estimated false discovery rates by permuting HLA or CMV assignments 20 times. A later analysis grouped co-occurring TCRs with DBSCAN, adding TCRdist sequence similarity when clustering within HLA-allele-positive subsets. Co-occurrence clustering excluded repertoires with fewer than 30,000 or more than 120,000 public chains, plus five with anomalous nucleotide sharing. TCRdb holds this immuneACCESS table with in-frame rearrangements only. Some clones are missing; in checked studies, unresolved V genes explain under half, and the rest has no known cause. Clone size and the V and J calls come from that table; the DNA yielded D and trimming. This sample's table contains some 130,000 clones. The top ten hold around 1.6% of the sample.

Regarding this clone: Its antigen is unknown.

A distance of 17 bases separates the germline ends of V and J, which lose 0 bases and 5 bases respectively. The CDR3 sequence holds 15 residues, the cysteine and phenylalanine included. The DNA shown is the 45-base CDR3, in frame from base 1. Taken from the germline V gene (reference sequence), the CDR1 and CDR2 loops are GTSNPN and SVGIG. The sequence is built from TRBV30 and TRBJ2-7; the D gene is possibly TRBD1, with 5 bases matching. Sequenced input: PBMCs. The sequence derives from a woman in her 40s in good health and CMV-seropositive. This receptor carries the CDR3 CAWSVPGHHRDEQYF. The DNA sequence is given as TGTGCCTGGAGTGTACCAGGACACCATCGTGACGAGCAGTACTTC.